The rows below give T cell receptor beta chains drawn from one sample of a study of T cells in Graves' hyperthyroidism and ophthalmopathy. Each CDR3 protein is one row after TCRdb ran MiXCR on the multiplex PCR reads. The sample lists over 500,000 distinct CDR3 sequences; approximately 49% were seen once. Sequenced material: peripheral blood or thyroid tissue (not recorded which). Receptors were obtained from an adult woman with Graves' disease, either hyperthyroidism or ophthalmopathy (not recorded which). CDR3s include the opening cysteine and the closing phenylalanine or tryptophan. The D gene is left open where the match is weak. Size values are once, few and many counts, or a class for expanded clones, and some rows have none.

clone size,J gene,V gene,D gene,CDR3 DNA,CDR3 protein
-,TRBJ2-3,TRBV11-2,-,TGTGCCAGCAGCTTTGATACGCAGTATTTT,CASSFDTQYF
few,TRBJ1-3,TRBV29-1,-,TGCAGCGTTGAAGTTGTTGGAAACACCATATATTTT,CSVEVVGNTIYF
few,TRBJ2-5,TRBV5-4,-,TGTGCCAGCAGCTTACCGAAAGAGACCCAGTACTTC,CASSLPKETQYF
many,TRBJ2-7,TRBV12-3/TRBV12-4,TRBD2,TGTGCCAGCAGTACCTCTAGCGGGAGGGGCGAGCAGTACTTC,CASSTSSGRGEQYF
many,TRBJ1-3,TRBV15,-,TGTGCCACCAGCAGAGATCGGGGGGGGGATTCGACTGGAAACACCATATATTTT,CATSRDRGGDSTGNTIYF
many,TRBJ2-7,TRBV20-1,-,TGCAGTGCTAGAGATCACGCGGTATACGAGCAGTACTTC,CSARDHAVYEQYF
many,TRBJ2-7,TRBV20-1,TRBD2,TGCAGTGCGCGACTAGCGGGAGGCCTTTCCTACGAGCAGTACTTC,CSARLAGGLSYEQYF
many,TRBJ1-2,TRBV14,-,TGTGCCAGCAGTCGAGCATTCATGGGGCCTAACTATGGCTACACCTTC,CASSRAFMGPNYGYTF
many,TRBJ2-5,TRBV20-1,TRBD2,TGCAGTGCTAGAAGCGGGGGAGGGCAAGAGACCCAGTACTTC,CSARSGGGQETQYF
-,TRBJ1-3,TRBV7-9,-,TGTGCCAGCAGCTTACGAGGGCCGAACTCTGGAAACACCATATATTTT,CASSLRGPNSGNTIYF
-,TRBJ1-2,TRBV29-1,TRBD1,TGCAGCGCCGGGGACAGGGGCTTTAACTATGGCTACACCTTC,CSAGDRGFNYGYTF
many,TRBJ2-5,TRBV15,TRBD1,TGTGCCACCAGCAGAGCCCCGGGACAGGGCGTCCCGAGGACCCAGTACTTC,CATSRAPGQGVPRTQYF
many,TRBJ2-7,TRBV9,TRBD1,TGTGCCAGCAGCCCCAGGGACAGCTCCTACGAGCAGTACTTC,CASSPRDSSYEQYF
many,TRBJ2-7,TRBV29-1,-,TGCAGCGTTGGGCGAGACTCCTACGAGCAGTACTTC,CSVGRDSYEQYF